This entry features one TCR beta chain sequence. Antigen specificity is unknown. Looked up from germline, CDR1 is GTSNPN and CDR2 is SVGIG (reference sequence). The CDR3 spans 13 residues. The V gene lost 7 bases and the J gene lost 4 bases, with 15 bases spanning the gap. After isolation, RNA underwent reverse transcription to generate cDNA as the sequencing template. Sequencing used immunoSEQ multiplex PCR; TCRdb keeps in-frame clones, though not all of them. In the table there are about 200,000 clones, about three fifths of which are singletons. The data are from a study of CD8+ T cells in alopecia areata. General observations from the study: Clonality exceeded that of normal scalp in lesional scalp, most notably in alopecia totalis/universalis.

Sample treatment: oral pan-JAK inhibitor, 5-10 mg twice daily. Peripheral blood, together with lesional scalp punch biopsies, was collected from alopecia areata patients. The source was CD4+ T cells sorted from blood, collected at week 4, from a patient treated with tofacitinib. This TCR was sampled from a human donor with alopecia areata. The chain couples TRBV30 to TRBJ2-3; D is possibly TRBD1 or TRBD2 (6 bases each). The DNA of the CDR3 is TGTGCCTCGGGGATCGGGGGCGCAGATACGCAGTATTTT. Its protein product is CASGIGGADTQYF.